This T cell receptor (beta chain) was identified in a study of cytomegalovirus exposure and HLA in healthy donors. As for the study in general: Tens of millions of unique TCR sequences came from HLA-typed donors in an early release.

A few counts support this clone. Researchers ran the PCR with 60 Vbeta and 13 Jbeta primers. Clones were sequenced by immunoSEQ multiplex PCR, and TCRdb holds only the in-frame ones, with some missing. The data contain 150,000 to 200,000 clones, 80% of them singletons. The receptor's source is a girl aged 5 to 17 in good health and CMV-seropositive. Sequencing was performed on PBMCs.

Written as DNA, the CDR3 is TGTGCCAGTCGAGCCGGGACTAGCGTAAGAGGGGAGCTGTTTTTT. It is translated as CASRAGTSVRGELFF. The rearrangement uses TRBV19 and TRBJ2-2; TRBD2 matches 10 bases. Germline-derived CDR1 and CDR2 are LNHDA and SQIVND (reference sequence). The CDR3 extends over 15 amino acids. The junction had 11 bases not matched to a gene; V was cut back by 8 bases and J by 8 bases.